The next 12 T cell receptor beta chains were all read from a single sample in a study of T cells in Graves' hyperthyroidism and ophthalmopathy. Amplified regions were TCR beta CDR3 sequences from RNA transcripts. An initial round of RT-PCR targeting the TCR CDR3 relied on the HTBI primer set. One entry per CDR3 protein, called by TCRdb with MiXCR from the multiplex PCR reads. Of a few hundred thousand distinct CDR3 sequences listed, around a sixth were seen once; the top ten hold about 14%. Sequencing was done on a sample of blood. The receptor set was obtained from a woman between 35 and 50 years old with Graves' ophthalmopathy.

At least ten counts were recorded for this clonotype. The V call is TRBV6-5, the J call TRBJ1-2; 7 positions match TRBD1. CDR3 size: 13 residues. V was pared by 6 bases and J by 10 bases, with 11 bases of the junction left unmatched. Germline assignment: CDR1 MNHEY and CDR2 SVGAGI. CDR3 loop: CASRRRDSHVYTF. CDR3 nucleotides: TGTGCCAGCAGGAGAAGGGACAGTCATGTCTACACCTTC.

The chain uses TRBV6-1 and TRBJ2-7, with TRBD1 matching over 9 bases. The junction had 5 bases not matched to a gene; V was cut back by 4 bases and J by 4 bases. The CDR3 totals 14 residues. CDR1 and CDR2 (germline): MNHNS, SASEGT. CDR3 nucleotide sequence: TGTGCCAGCAGTGGTACAGGGGGCTTTTACGAGCAGTACTTC. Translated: CASSGTGGFYEQYF.

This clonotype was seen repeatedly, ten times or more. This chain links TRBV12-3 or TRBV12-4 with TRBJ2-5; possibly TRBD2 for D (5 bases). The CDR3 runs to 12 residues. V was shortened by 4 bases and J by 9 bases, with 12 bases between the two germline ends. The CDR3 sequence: CASSSTRTAQYF. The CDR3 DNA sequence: TGTGCCAGCAGTTCAACTAGAACGGCCCAGTACTTC.

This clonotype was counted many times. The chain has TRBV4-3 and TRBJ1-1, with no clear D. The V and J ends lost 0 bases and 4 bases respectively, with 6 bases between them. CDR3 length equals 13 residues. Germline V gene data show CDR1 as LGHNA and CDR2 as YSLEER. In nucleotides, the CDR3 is TGCGCCAGCAGCCAAGAAGTAGTCACTGAAGCTTTCTTT. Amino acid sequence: CASSQEVVTEAFF.

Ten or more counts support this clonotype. The CDR3 reads CSARDRGEGDTEAFF. The CDR3 coding sequence is TGCAGTGCTAGAGATCGAGGAGAAGGGGACACTGAAGCTTTCTTT. The V gene is TRBV20-1, the J gene TRBJ1-1; TRBD1 might be the D (5 bases). Trimming shortened V by 0 bases and J by 3 bases, and 14 bases separated the two germline ends. Germline assignment: CDR1 DFQATT and CDR2 SNEGSKA (reference sequence). The CDR3 is made up of 15 amino acids.

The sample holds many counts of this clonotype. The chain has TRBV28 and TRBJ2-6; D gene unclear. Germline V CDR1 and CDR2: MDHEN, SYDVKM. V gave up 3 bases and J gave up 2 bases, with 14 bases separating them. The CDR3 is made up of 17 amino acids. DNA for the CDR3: TGTGCCAGCAGTTTGTTTCCTGGGCCCACTGGGGCCAACGTCCTGACTTTC. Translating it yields CASSLFPGPTGANVLTF.

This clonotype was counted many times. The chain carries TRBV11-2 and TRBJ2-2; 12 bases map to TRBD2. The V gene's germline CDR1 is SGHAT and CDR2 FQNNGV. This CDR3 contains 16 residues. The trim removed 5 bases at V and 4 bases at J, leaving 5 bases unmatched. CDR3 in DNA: TGTGCCAGCAGCCCCGGACTAGCGGGAACCACCGGGGAGCTGTTTTTT. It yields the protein CASSPGLAGTTGELFF.

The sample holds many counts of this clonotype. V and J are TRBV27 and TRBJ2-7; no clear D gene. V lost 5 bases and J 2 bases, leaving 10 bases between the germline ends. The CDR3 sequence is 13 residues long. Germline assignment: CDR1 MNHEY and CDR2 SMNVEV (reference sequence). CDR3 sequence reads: CASSISEPYEQYF. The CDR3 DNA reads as TGTGCCAGCAGTATTTCTGAACCCTACGAGCAGTACTTC.

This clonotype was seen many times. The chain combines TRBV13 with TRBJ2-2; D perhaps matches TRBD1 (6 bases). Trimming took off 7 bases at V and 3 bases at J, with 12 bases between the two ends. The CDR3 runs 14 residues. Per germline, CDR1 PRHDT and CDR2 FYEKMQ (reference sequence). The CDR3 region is CASKLGHHTGELFF. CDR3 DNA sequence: TGTGCCAGCAAATTGGGACATCACACCGGGGAGCTGTTTTTT.

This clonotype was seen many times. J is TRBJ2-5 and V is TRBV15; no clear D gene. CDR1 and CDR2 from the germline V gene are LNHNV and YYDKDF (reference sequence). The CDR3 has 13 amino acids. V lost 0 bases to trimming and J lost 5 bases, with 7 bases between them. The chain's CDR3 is CATSRDLGETQYF. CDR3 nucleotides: TGTGCCACCAGCAGAGATCTTGGGGAGACCCAGTACTTC.

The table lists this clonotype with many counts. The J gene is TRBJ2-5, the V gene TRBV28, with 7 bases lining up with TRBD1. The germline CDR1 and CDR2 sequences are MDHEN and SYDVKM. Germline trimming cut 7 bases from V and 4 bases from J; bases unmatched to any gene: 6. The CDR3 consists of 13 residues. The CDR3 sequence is CASIGGIRETQYF. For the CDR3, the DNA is TGTGCCAGCATAGGGGGCATCCGAGAGACCCAGTACTTC.

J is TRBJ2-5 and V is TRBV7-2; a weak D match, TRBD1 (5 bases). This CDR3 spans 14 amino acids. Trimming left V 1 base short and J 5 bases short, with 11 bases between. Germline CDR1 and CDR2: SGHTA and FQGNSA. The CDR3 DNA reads TGTGCCAGCAGCTTAGACAGGTCTAGGGAGACCCAGTACTTC. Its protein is CASSLDRSRETQYF.